These 11 T cell receptor beta chains originate from one sample sequenced in a study of blood T cell repertoires in COVID-19 (dated by TCRdb to 2018 to 2020). The protocol used for the library was the immunoSEQ multiplex PCR assay. As stored in TCRdb, this immuneACCESS dataset retains in-frame rearrangements with V and J assigned. A fraction of the clones does not appear; measured against another copy, unresolved V genes explain less than half of the discrepancy, and the remainder lacks a known reason. This sample lists 130,000 or so clones; around 84% were detected once. The top ten clones comprise about 17% of the sample. Sample: peripheral blood. The receptors originated from a woman aged 80 or over with acute or convalescent COVID-19.

J is TRBJ2-5 and V is TRBV2, with 7 bases aligning to TRBD1. Per the germline V gene, CDR1 is SNHLY and CDR2 is FYNNEI. Trimming at V came to 5 bases and at J to 2 bases, leaving 8 bases not matched to a gene. The CDR3 is 15 residues long. CDR3 protein: CASSPDRVPQETQYF. Written as DNA, the CDR3 is TGTGCCAGCAGTCCCGACAGGGTTCCTCAAGAGACCCAGTACTTC.

The V and J genes are TRBV6-6 and TRBJ1-5; D possibly corresponds to TRBD1 (6 bases). Germline V lookup: CDR1 MNHNY, CDR2 SVGAGI (reference sequence). The CDR3 has 15 amino acids. With 6 bases removed from V and 0 bases from J, the gap between germline ends came to 12 bases. In DNA form, the CDR3 reads TGTGCCAGCAGCCGGACAGACTATAGCAATCAGCCCCAGCATTTT. It encodes CASSRTDYSNQPQHF.

The V and J genes are TRBV19 and TRBJ2-5; 7 nucleotides line up with TRBD1. The CDR3 totals 15 residues. The V gene's germline CDR1 is LNHDA and CDR2 SQIVND (reference sequence). Germline trimming cut 4 bases from V and 2 bases from J; bases unmatched to any gene: 7. For the CDR3, the DNA is TGTGCCAGTAGTACTCGGGACAGCTATCAAGAGACCCAGTACTTC. It is translated as CASSTRDSYQETQYF.

This chain uses TRBV30 with TRBJ2-1; 14 nucleotides line up with TRBD2. V dropped 3 bases and J dropped 10; count of bases not matched to a gene: 5. The CDR3 covers 14 residues. Germline values: CDR1 GTSNPN, CDR2 SVGIG (reference sequence). The CDR3 DNA sequence: TGTGCCTGGAGGGGACTAGCGGGAGTGGGCGAGCAGTTCTTC. Amino acid sequence: CAWRGLAGVGEQFF.

The chain links TRBV6-1 to TRBJ1-4; D call uncertain. Trimming stripped 2 bases from V and 5 bases from J, with 15 bases between. In germline, CDR1 is MNHNS, CDR2 SASEGT. The CDR3 spans 16 residues. The CDR3 region is CASSEPIAPRNEKLFF. In nucleotides, the CDR3 is TGTGCCAGCAGTGAACCCATTGCTCCCAGAAATGAAAAACTGTTTTTT.

The table lists this clone with a count of one. The V and J genes are TRBV19 and TRBJ1-1; D is uncertain. V was cut by 7 bases and J by 3 bases, with 12 bases left in between. This CDR3 region has 13 residues. Germline V CDR1 and CDR2: LNHDA, SQIVND (reference sequence). CDR3 residues: CASNGPRDTEAFF. In DNA, the CDR3 is TGTGCCAGTAATGGGCCGAGAGACACTGAAGCTTTCTTT.

The gene calls are TRBV10-3 and TRBJ1-1; D not resolved. V was cut by 7 bases and J by 2 bases, with 8 bases left in between. The germline CDR1 and CDR2 sequences are ENHRY and SYGVKD. The CDR3 loop spans 12 amino acids. The CDR3 DNA is TGTGCCATCACGAGAGATAACACTGAAGCTTTCTTT. Protein: CAITRDNTEAFF.

This sequence joins TRBV5-1 and TRBJ2-2; no definite D call. Germline loops: CDR1 SGHRS, CDR2 YFSETQ. This CDR3 is built from 15 residues. V was pared by 0 bases and J by 2 bases, with 8 bases between. CDR3 region: CASSLGSGNTGELFF. The CDR3 bases are TGCGCCAGCAGCTTGGGGTCAGGAAACACCGGGGAGCTGTTTTTT. Full variable domain (remainder filled in from reference TRBV5-1 and TRBJ2-2): KAGVTQTPRYLIKTRGQQVTLSCSPISGHRSVSWYQQTPGQGLQFLFEYFSETQRNKGNFPGRFSGRQFSNSRSEMNVSTLELGDSALYLCASSLGSGNTGELFFGEGSRLTVL.

The V call is TRBV10-2, the J call TRBJ2-2, with TRBD1 identical over 7 bases. Germline trimming cut 7 bases from V and 7 bases from J; bases unmatched to any gene: 6. This CDR3 contains 13 residues. CDR1 is WSHSY, CDR2 SAAADI, per germline. The CDR3 sequence is CASTGQRGGELFF. CDR3 nucleotides: TGCGCCAGCACGGGACAGAGGGGCGGGGAGCTGTTTTTT.

The CDR3 DNA sequence: TGCGCCAGCAGCCCACAGGGGGGCCCAGAGACCCAGTACTTC. It codes for CASSPQGGPETQYF. The V gene is TRBV5-1, the J gene TRBJ2-5; 8 bases agree with TRBD1. This CDR3 contains 14 residues. V shed 4 bases and J 4 bases; nucleotides not matched to a gene: 6. The germline V gene has CDR1 SGHRS and CDR2 YFSETQ.

This clone was seen just once. The chain has TRBV2 and TRBJ1-5, with TRBD1 as a possible D gene (5 bases). The CDR3 runs 17 residues. The germline V and J ends were trimmed by 0 bases and 1 base, with 13 bases remaining between them. Germline CDR1 is SNHLY and CDR2 is FYNNEI. The CDR3 spells CASSEAAGFGSNQPQHF. In nucleotides, the CDR3 is TGTGCCAGCAGTGAAGCAGCAGGGTTTGGGAGCAATCAGCCCCAGCATTTT. Supplemented by reference TRBV2 and TRBJ1-5, the full variable domain reads EPEVTQTPSHQVTQMGQEVILRCVPISNHLYFYWYRQILGQKVEFLVSFYNNEISEKSEIFDDQFSVERPDGSNFTLKIRSTKLEDSAMYFCASSEAAGFGSNQPQHFGDGTRLSIL.